One T cell receptor beta chain is described in this entry. The CDR3 spans 16 residues. CDR1 is MNHEY and CDR2 is SMNVEV in the germline V gene (reference sequence). V shed 0 bases and J shed 3 bases, with 15 bases lying between them. Sequencing was performed with immunoSEQ multiplex PCR; in TCRdb, only in-frame clones are kept and a portion is missing. This sample has approximately 14,000 clones, with around 80% found just once. The sample originates from a study of blood T cell repertoires in COVID-19. For the study at large: COVID-19 samples from acute and convalescent phases originated in the United States, Italy and Spain. In each case, the material was cDNA or gDNA derived from T cells, B-cell-depleted T cells, or PBMCs.

J is TRBJ2-7 and V is TRBV27; D is possibly TRBD1 (5 bases). The origin of this receptor is a human donor in a cohort sampled during active COVID-19. Source material: peripheral blood. The CDR3 here is CASSLSGQGAIYEQYF. The CDR3 DNA reads as TGTGCCAGCAGTTTATCGGGGCAAGGCGCGATCTACGAGCAGTACTTC.